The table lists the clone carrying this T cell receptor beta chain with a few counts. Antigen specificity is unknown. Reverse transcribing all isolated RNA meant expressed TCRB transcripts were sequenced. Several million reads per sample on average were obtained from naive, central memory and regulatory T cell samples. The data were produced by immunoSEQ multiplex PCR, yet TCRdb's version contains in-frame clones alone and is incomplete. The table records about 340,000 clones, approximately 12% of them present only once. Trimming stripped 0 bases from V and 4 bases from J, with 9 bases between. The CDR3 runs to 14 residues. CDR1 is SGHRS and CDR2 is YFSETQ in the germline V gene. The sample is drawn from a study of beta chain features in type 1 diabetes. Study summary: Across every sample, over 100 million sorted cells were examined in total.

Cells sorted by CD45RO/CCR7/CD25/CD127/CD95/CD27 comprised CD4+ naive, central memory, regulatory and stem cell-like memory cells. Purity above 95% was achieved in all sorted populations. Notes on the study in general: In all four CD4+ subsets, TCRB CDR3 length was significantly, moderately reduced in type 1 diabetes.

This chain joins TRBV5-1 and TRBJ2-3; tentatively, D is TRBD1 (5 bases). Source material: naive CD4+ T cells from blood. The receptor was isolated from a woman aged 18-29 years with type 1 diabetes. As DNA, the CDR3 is TGCGCCAGCAGCTTGGCGCAGGGCGCAGATACGCAGTATTTT. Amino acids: CASSLAQGADTQYF.